Listed here is a single T cell receptor (beta chain). Its antigen is unknown. No per-base quality is available; no much larger clone lies one base away. TCRdb names Illumina NovaSeq 6000 as the instrument used. Using 5'RACE with constant-segment primers, TCRalpha and TCRbeta cDNA libraries were constructed, with sample barcodes and unique molecular identifiers added in the process. Trizol reagent was used to extract RNA from every sample. Library amplification was performed in two PCR steps, and a second sample barcode and Illumina TruSeq adapters were introduced in the second step. Sequencing of libraries was performed on an Illumina NovaSeq with 2 x 150 bp paired-end reads. The original pipeline was this. The reads were demultiplexed and collapsed into UMI-guided consensus sequences using migec v1.2.7. With mixcr v2.1.11, UMI consensuses were aligned to TRA and TRB V and J templates and assembled into clonotypes. A clonotype was counted as expanded or contracted only if both edgeR and NoisET called the change significant, with noise models trained on biological replicates. For edgeR calls, the thresholds were a false discovery rate-adjusted p below 0.01 and a log2 fold-change of 1. As an exploratory analysis of dynamics, max-normalized trajectories of the 1000 most abundant clonotypes were examined by PCA with hierarchical clustering. Each responding clone was given a CD4 or CD8 phenotype based on the CD4+ and CD8+ repertoires, which had been sequenced separately. TCRdb handled the public reads itself, with Q25 trimming in fastp and clone calling in MiXCR, and kept productive beta chains. Rows matching on CDR3 protein sequence are summarized as one entry with the most common DNA and genes. The V and J calls come from TCRdb's annotation, not from the publication. This sample holds hundreds of thousands of distinct CDR3 sequences; approximately 23% were observed only once. The ten largest clones take up approximately 12% of the sample.

These data originate in a study of T-cell memory formation after mild COVID-19 (dated by TCRdb to about 2021). At the level of the whole study: TCR sequence clusters from the two donors were found to be largely donor specific. In a couple of donors, T-cell clones that expanded and contracted after mild COVID-19 were followed by sequencing TCRalpha and TCRbeta repertoires longitudinally. The cohort comprised two young, previously healthy adult volunteers, one female and one male. Study-level results and caveats: From day 15 to 85, contracting clones showed balanced CD4/CD8 phenotypes, whereas a second wave of clones that expanded from day 15 to 37 leaned towards CD4+. Contracting CD4+ clones turned up mainly in the CM and EM memory subsets, whereas EMRA was where CD8+ clones were enriched. Some responding clones were detected in pre-infection memory, suggesting pre-existing cross-reactive memory T cells joined the SARS-CoV-2 response. Only two mild cases were covered by the study, and larger cohorts that include severe cases with pre-infection samples were considered necessary. The second-wave clones that peaked on day 37 were not confirmed to be SARS-CoV-2 specific.

Ficoll-Paque density gradient centrifugation was the method used to isolate PBMCs. The CDR1 and CDR2 encoded by the germline V gene are SGHVS and FQNEAQ. From the cysteine through the phenylalanine, the CDR3 covers 18 amino acids. This entry keeps only the CDR3 DNA: 54 bases, framed from base 1. Clipping removes 1 base from V and 5 bases from J, with 14 as the unmatched junction base count. The origin of this receptor is an adult woman who had mild COVID-19 (a few samples of this study predate the infection). The sample titles of this study are shuffled in the database, so cell type and time point are left out; the donor was told from shared clones. The chain couples TRBV7-8 to TRBJ2-3, with TRBD2 matching 8 junction bases. Sequencing was carried out using PBMCs or a T cell subset sorted from them (not recorded which). At the DNA level, the sequence is TGTGCCAGCAGCTTAGTTCACGGGGGGGGTGACCCCGGAGATACGCAGTATTTT. Its product reads: CASSLVHGGGDPGDTQYF.